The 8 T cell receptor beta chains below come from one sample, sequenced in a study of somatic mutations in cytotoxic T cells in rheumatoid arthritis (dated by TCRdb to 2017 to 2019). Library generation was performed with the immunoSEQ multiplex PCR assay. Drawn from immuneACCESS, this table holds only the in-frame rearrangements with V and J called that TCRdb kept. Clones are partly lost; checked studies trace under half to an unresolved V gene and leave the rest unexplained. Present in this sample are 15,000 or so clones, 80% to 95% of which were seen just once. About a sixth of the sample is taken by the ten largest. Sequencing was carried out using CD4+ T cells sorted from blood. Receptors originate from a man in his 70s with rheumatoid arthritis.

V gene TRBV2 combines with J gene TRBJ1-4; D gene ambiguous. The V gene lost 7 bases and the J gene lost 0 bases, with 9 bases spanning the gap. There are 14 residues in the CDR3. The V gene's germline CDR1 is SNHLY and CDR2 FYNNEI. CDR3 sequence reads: CASKLSPTNEKLFF. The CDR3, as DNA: TGTGCCAGCAAGTTGAGCCCAACTAATGAAAAACTGTTTTTT.

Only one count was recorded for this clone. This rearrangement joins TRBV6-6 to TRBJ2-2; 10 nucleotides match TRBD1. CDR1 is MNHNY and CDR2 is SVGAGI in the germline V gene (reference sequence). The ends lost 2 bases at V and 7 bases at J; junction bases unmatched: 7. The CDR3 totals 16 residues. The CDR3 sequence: CASSYLRTGGIGELFF. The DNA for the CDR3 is TGTGCCAGCAGTTACCTCCGGACAGGGGGGATCGGGGAGCTGTTTTTT.

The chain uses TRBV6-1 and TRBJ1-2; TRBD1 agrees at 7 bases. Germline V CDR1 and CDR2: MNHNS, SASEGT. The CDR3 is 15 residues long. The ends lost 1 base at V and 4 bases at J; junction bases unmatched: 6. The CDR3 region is CASSEGPGQIYGYTF. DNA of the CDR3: TGTGCCAGCAGTGAAGGCCCGGGACAGATCTATGGCTACACCTTC.

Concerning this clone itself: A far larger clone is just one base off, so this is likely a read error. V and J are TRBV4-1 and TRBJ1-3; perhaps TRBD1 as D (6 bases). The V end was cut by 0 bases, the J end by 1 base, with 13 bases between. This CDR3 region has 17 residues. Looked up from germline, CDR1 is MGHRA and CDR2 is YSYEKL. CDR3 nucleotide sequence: TGCGCCAGCAGCCAAGATACGGACAGCAGTTCTGGAAACACCATATATTTT. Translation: CASSQDTDSSSGNTIYF.

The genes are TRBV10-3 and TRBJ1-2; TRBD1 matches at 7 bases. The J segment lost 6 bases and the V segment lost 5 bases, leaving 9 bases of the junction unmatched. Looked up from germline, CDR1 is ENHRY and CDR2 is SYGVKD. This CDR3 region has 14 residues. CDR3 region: CAISSQKQGDGYTF. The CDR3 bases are TGTGCCATCAGTTCCCAGAAGCAGGGGGATGGCTACACCTTC.

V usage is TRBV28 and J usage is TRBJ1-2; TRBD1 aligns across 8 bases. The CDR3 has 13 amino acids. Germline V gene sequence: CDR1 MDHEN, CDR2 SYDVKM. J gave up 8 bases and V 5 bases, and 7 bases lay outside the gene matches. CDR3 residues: CASSPQQGVGYTF. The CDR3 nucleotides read TGTGCCAGCAGTCCTCAACAGGGGGTCGGCTACACCTTC.

CDR3 amino acids: CASSQDKGLNYQPQHF. Written as DNA, the CDR3 is TGCGCCAGCAGCCAAGATAAGGGACTAAACTATCAGCCCCAGCATTTT. The rearrangement links TRBV4-1 to TRBJ1-5; maybe TRBD1 (5 bases). The germline gives CDR1 MGHRA, CDR2 YSYEKL. CDR3 length: 16 residues. Between the trimmed V and J ends, which lost 0 bases and 5 bases, there was a span of 14 bases.

The CDR3 sequence: CASSYATTGQGEAFF. The CDR3 DNA follows: TGTGCCAGCAGTTACGCAACGACAGGACAGGGTGAAGCTTTCTTT. The chain carries TRBV6-6 and TRBJ1-1; 8 nucleotides align to TRBD1. Trimming took 2 bases from V and 7 from J; bases not matched to a gene: 9. The CDR3 runs 15 residues. The V gene's germline CDR1 is MNHNY and CDR2 SVGAGI (reference sequence).